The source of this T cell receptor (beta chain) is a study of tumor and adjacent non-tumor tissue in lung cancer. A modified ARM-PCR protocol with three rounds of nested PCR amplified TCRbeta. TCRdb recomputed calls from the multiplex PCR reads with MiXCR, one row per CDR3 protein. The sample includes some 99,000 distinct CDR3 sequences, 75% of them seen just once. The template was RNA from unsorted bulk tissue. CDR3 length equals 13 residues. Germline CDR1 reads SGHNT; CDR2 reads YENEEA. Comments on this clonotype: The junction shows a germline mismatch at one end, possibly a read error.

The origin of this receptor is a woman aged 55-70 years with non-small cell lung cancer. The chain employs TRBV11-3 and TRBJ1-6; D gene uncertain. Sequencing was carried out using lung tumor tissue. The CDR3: CAISTPGSSPLHF. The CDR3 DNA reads TGTGCCATCAGCACGCCGGGGTCCTCACCCCTCCATTTT. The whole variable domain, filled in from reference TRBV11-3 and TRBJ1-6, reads EAGVVQSPRYKIIEKKQPVAFWCNPISGHNTLYWYLQNLGQGPELLIRYENEEAVDDSQLPKDRFSAERLKGVDSTLKIQPAELGDSAVYLCAISTPGSSPLHFGNGTRLTVT.